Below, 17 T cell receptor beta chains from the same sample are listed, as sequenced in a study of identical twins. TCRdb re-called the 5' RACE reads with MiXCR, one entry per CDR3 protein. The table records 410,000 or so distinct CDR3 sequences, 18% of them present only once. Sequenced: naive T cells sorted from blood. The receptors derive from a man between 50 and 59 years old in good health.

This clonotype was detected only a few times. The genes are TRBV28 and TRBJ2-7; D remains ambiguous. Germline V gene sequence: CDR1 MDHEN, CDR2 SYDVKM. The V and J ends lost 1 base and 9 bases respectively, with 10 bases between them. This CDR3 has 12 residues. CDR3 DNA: TGTGCCAGCAGTTTATCTCCGCAGTCGCAGTACTTC. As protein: CASSLSPQSQYF.

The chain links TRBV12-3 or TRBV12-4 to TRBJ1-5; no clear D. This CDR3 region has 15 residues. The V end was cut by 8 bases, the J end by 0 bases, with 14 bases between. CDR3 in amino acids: CASRLSGSSNQPQHF. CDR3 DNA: TGTGCCAGCCGCCTGAGTGGGAGTAGCAATCAGCCCCAGCATTTT.

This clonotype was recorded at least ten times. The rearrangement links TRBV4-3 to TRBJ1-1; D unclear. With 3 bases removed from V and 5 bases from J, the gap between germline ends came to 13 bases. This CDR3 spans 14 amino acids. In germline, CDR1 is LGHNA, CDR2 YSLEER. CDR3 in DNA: TGCGCCAGCAGCCAGGACCACGAGGGAACTGAAGCTTTCTTT. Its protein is CASSQDHEGTEAFF.

CDR3 residues: CASRPTSDPLAKNIQYF. CDR3 coding DNA: TGCGCCAGCCGACCCACTAGCGACCCTCTAGCCAAAAACATTCAGTACTTC. J is TRBJ2-4 and V is TRBV23-1, with TRBD2 identical over 7 bases. TRBV23-1 is marked as an open reading frame, function uncertain. With V trimmed by 8 bases and J by 0 bases, 13 bases remained unmatched. The CDR3 extends over 17 amino acids.

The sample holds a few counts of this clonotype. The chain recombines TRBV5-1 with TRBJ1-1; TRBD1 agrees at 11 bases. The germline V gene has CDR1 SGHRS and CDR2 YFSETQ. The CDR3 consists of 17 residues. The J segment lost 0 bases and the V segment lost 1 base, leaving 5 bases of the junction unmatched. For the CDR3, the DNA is TGCGCCAGCAGCTTGACCGGACAGGGGGCTTTGAACACTGAAGCTTTCTTT. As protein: CASSLTGQGALNTEAFF.

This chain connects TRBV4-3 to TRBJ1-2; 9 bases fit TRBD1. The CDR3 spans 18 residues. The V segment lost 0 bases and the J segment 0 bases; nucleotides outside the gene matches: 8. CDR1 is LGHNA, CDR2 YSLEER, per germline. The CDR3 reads CASSQDLGQGFSNYGYTF. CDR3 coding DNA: TGCGCCAGCAGCCAAGATTTGGGACAGGGTTTTTCTAACTATGGCTACACCTTC.

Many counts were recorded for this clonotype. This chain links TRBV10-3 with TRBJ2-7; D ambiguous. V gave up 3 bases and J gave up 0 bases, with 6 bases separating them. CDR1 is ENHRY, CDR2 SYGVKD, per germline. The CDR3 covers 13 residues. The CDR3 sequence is CAISEGISYEQYF. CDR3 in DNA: TGTGCCATCAGTGAAGGGATCTCCTACGAGCAGTACTTC.

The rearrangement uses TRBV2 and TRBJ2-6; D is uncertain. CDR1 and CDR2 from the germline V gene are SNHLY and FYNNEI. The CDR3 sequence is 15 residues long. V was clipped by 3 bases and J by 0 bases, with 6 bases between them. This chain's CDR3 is CASSERYSGANVLTF. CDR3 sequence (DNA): TGTGCCAGCAGTGAGCGGTACTCTGGGGCCAACGTCCTGACTTTC. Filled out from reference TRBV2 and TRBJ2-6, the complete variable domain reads EPEVTQTPSHQVTQMGQEVILRCVPISNHLYFYWYRQILGQKVEFLVSFYNNEISEKSEIFDDQFSVERPDGSNFTLKIRSTKLEDSAMYFCASSERYSGANVLTFGAGSRLTVL.

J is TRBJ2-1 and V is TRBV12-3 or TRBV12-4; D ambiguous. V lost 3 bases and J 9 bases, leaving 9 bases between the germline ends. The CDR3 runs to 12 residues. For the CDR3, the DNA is TGTGCCAGCAGTTTTCTTTCGCCTGAGCAGTTCTTC. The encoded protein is CASSFLSPEQFF.

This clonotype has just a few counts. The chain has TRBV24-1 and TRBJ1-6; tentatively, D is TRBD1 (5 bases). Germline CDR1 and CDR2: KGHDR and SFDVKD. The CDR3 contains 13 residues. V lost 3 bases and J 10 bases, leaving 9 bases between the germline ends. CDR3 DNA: TGTGCCACCAGTGATCGACGGGGGTCACCCCTCCACTTT. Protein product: CATSDRRGSPLHF.

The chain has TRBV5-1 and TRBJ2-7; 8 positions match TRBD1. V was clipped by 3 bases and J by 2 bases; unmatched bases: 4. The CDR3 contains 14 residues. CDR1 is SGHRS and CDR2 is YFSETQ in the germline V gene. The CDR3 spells CASSSQTGAYEQYF. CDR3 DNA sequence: TGCGCCAGCAGCTCTCAGACAGGGGCCTACGAGCAGTACTTC.

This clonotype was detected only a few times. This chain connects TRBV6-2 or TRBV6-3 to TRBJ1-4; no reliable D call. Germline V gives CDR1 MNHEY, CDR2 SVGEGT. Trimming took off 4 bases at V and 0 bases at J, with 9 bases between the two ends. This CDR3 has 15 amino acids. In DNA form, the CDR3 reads TGTGCCAGCAGTTTACAGTTTGCAACTAATGAAAAACTGTTTTTT. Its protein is CASSLQFATNEKLFF.

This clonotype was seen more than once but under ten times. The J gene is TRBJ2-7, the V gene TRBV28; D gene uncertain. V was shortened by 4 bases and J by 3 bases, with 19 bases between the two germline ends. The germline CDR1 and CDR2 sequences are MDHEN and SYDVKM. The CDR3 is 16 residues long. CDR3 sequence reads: CASSSSNWGSLYEQYF. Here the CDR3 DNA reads TGTGCCAGCAGTTCATCGAATTGGGGTTCCCTCTACGAGCAGTACTTC.

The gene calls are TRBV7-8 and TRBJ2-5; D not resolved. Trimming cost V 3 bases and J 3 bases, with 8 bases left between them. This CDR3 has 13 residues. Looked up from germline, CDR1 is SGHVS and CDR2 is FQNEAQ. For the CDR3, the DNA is TGTGCCAGCAGCTTTGCCCCCGAAGAGACCCAGTACTTC. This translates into CASSFAPEETQYF.

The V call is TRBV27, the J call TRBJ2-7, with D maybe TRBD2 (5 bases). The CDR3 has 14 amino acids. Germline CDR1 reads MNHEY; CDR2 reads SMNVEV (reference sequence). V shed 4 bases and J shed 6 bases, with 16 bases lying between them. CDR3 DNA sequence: TGTGCCAGCAGTTCGAGGGTGGGTATGGTCGAGCAGTACTTC. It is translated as CASSSRVGMVEQYF.

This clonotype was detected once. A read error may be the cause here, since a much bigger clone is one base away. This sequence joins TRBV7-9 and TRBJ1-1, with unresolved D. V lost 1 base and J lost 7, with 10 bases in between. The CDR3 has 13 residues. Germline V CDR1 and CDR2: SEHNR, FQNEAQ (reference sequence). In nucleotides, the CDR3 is TGTGCCAGCAGCTTAGAGGAGAGCCTTGAAGCTTTCTTT. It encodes CASSLEESLEAFF.

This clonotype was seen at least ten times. The CDR3 region has the DNA TGTGCCAGCAGCCGGGACAGGACAAGCTCCTACGAGCAGTACTTC. It specifies CASSRDRTSSYEQYF. The chain joins TRBV7-9 to TRBJ2-7, with TRBD1 matching over 8 bases. Germline V gene lookup returns CDR1 SEHNR and CDR2 FQNEAQ (reference sequence). Trimming took 5 bases from V and 0 from J; bases not matched to a gene: 6. This CDR3 contains 15 residues.